One and the same sample provided the 8 T cell receptor beta chains below, sequenced in a study of siplizumab effects on memory and regulatory T cells. Using immunoSEQ multiplex PCR, the repertoire was profiled, and TCRdb retains in-frame clones only, with some absent. The sample yields tens of thousands of clones, less than 98% seen once. Sequenced sample: naive CD4+ T cells sorted from blood. All receptors derive from a human donor in good health.

This clone occurred a few times. The chain links TRBV2 to TRBJ2-5, with D perhaps TRBD1 (6 bases). The CDR3 length is 12 residues. Trimming shortened V by 8 bases and J by 5 bases, and 12 bases separated the two germline ends. CDR1 is SNHLY, CDR2 FYNNEI, per germline. Here the CDR3 reads CASSQGRETQYF. The CDR3 DNA is TGTGCCAGCTCACAGGGTAGGGAGACCCAGTACTTC.

A word on this clone: A junction boundary mismatches the germline segment, possibly from a read error. The gene calls are TRBV7-7 and TRBJ2-7; 9 bases align to TRBD2. The germline V gene encodes CDR1 SSHAT and CDR2 FNYEAQ (reference sequence). This CDR3 comprises 15 residues. The CDR3 spells CASSPGTSPYYEQYF. The DNA for the CDR3 is TGTGCTAGCAGCCCTGGGACTAGCCCGTACTACGAGCAGTACTTC.

The CDR3 sequence is CASWRVAGNEQFF. DNA for the CDR3: TGTGCCTCCTGGAGGGTCGCGGGGAATGAGCAGTTCTTC. The rearrangement joins TRBV2 to TRBJ2-1; possible D gene TRBD2, 6 bases. The ends were cut back, 11 bases at V and 7 bases at J, with 18 bases in the middle. This CDR3 region has 13 residues. Germline loops: CDR1 SNHLY, CDR2 FYNNEI.

In its sample, this clone was seen once. The chain's CDR3 is CASSLGAGSETQYF. The CDR3 DNA sequence: TGTGCCAGCAGCTTAGGCGCGGGGTCTGAGACCCAGTACTTC. The chain employs TRBV11-2 and TRBJ2-5; tentatively, D is TRBD2 (6 bases). CDR3 length equals 14 residues. Trimming shortened V by 1 base and J by 5 bases, and 11 bases separated the two germline ends. CDR1 is SGHAT, CDR2 FQNNGV, per germline.

The CDR3 DNA follows: TGTGCCAGCAGTTACAGGGGAAAGAACACTGAAGCTTTCTTT. Encoded protein: CASSYRGKNTEAFF. This chain uses TRBV6-5 with TRBJ1-1; the D gene is possibly TRBD1 (5 bases). Germline V gene lookup returns CDR1 MNHEY and CDR2 SVGAGI. V lost 2 bases and J lost 1, with 8 bases in between. The CDR3 is 14 amino acids.

V gene TRBV5-1 combines with J gene TRBJ2-3; D remains ambiguous. Deletions cut 0 bases from V and 2 bases from J, with 4 bases between. CDR3 length equals 13 residues. CDR1 is SGHRS and CDR2 is YFSETQ in the germline V gene. The DNA of the CDR3 is TGCGCCAGCAGCTTGGACTCCACAGATACGCAGTATTTT. Translation gives CASSLDSTDTQYF.

This chain joins TRBV4-3 and TRBJ1-3, with 8 bases fitting TRBD1. Germline V lookup: CDR1 LGHNA, CDR2 YSLEER. The CDR3 consists of 15 residues. The J segment lost 3 bases and the V segment lost 1 base, leaving 2 bases of the junction unmatched. The CDR3 protein is CASSQGTGSGNTIYF. As DNA, the CDR3 is TGCGCCAGCAGCCAAGGGACAGGGAGTGGAAACACCATATATTTT.

V gene TRBV29-1 combines with J gene TRBJ2-7; 8 nucleotides agree with TRBD1. The CDR3 extends over 12 amino acids. V lost 5 bases, J lost 6 bases, and 6 bases stayed unmatched. Germline CDR1 SQVTM, CDR2 ANQGSEA. The DNA for the CDR3 is TGCAGCGTTCGCCTTCAGGGGGCCGAGCAGTACTTC. It is translated as CSVRLQGAEQYF.